Following are 26 T cell receptor beta chains from one sample sequenced in a study of control samples from healthy donors and cancer patients. Only in-frame clones appear in the TCRdb table, and some are missing; sequencing was by immunoSEQ multiplex PCR. The sample shows 100,000 to 150,000 clones, 90% of them seen only once. Sequencing was done on a sample of blood. Source of these receptors: a man in his forties in good health.

V and J are TRBV18 and TRBJ1-4, with 7 bases lining up with TRBD1. The CDR3 loop spans 14 amino acids. Germline V gene data show CDR1 as KGHSH and CDR2 as LQKENI. V gave up 6 bases and J gave up 7 bases; unmatched junction bases: 8. This CDR3 is CASSQQGISEKLFF. CDR3 nucleotide sequence: TGTGCCAGCTCGCAACAGGGGATTTCTGAAAAACTGTTTTTT.

For the CDR3, the DNA is TGCGCCAGCAGCTTTGGATCTCCTTTCGACGAGCAGTACTTC. It translates to CASSFGSPFDEQYF. The V gene is TRBV5-1, the J gene TRBJ2-7; no definite D call. CDR1 SGHRS and CDR2 YFSETQ come from the germline V gene. The CDR3 is 14 residues long. The ends were cut back, 2 bases at V and 5 bases at J, with 14 bases in the middle. The variable domain in full, completed from reference TRBV5-1 and TRBJ2-7, reads KAGVTQTPRYLIKTRGQQVTLSCSPISGHRSVSWYQQTPGQGLQFLFEYFSETQRNKGNFPGRFSGRQFSNSRSEMNVSTLELGDSALYLCASSFGSPFDEQYFGPGTRLTVT.

V is TRBV7-9 and J is TRBJ2-1; D is undetermined. Trimming cost V 2 bases and J 8 bases, with 10 bases left between them. There are 13 residues in the CDR3. Per the germline V gene, CDR1 is SEHNR and CDR2 is FQNEAQ (reference sequence). CDR3 in amino acids: CASSLSSGDEQFF. CDR3 coding DNA: TGTGCCAGCAGCTTATCTAGTGGGGATGAGCAGTTCTTC.

This chain links TRBV5-6 with TRBJ1-2, with D unclear. This CDR3 has 13 amino acids. Germline V gene lookup returns CDR1 SGHDT and CDR2 YYEEEE. Trimming left V 2 bases short and J 3 bases short, with 8 bases between. CDR3 sequence: CASSFGFYYGYTF. The CDR3 DNA reads as TGTGCCAGCAGCTTTGGGTTTTACTATGGCTACACCTTC.

The chain is built from TRBV23-1 and TRBJ1-5, with TRBD1 matching over 7 bases. TRBV23-1 is designated an ORF whose function remains uncertain. The CDR3 runs 14 residues. The V gene end was trimmed by 3 bases and the J gene end by 5 bases; junction bases not matched to a gene: 4. The CDR3 nucleotides read TGCGCCAGCAGTCATCCAGGGGGGGATCAGCCCCAGCATTTT. Its translation is CASSHPGGDQPQHF.

The chain carries TRBV9 and TRBJ1-6, with D tentatively TRBD1 (5 bases). The V gene's germline CDR1 is SGDLS and CDR2 YYNGEE. This CDR3 has 16 amino acids. Between the trimmed V and J ends, which lost 0 bases and 0 bases, there was a span of 7 bases. The DNA of the CDR3 is TGTGCCAGCAGCGTAGAGGGGAACTCCTATAATTCACCCCTCCACTTT. Translated, it gives CASSVEGNSYNSPLHF.

The CDR3 nucleotides are TGTGCTAGTGGTTGGGGACAGGGGTACTACAATGAGCAGTTCTTC. Translation gives CASGWGQGYYNEQFF. The chain employs TRBV12-5 and TRBJ2-1; 10 nucleotides align to TRBD1. J lost 3 bases, V lost 4 bases, and 3 bases had no gene match. Germline CDR1 LGHNT, CDR2 FRNRAP. The CDR3 has 15 amino acids. The full variable domain, completed using reference TRBV12-5 and TRBJ2-1, is DARVTQTPRHKVTEMGQEVTMRCQPILGHNTVFWYRQTMMQGLELLAYFRNRAPLDDSGMPKDRFSAEMPDATLATLKIQPSEPRDSAVYFCASGWGQGYYNEQFFGPGTRLTVL.

The genes are TRBV7-9 and TRBJ2-2; TRBD2 might be the D (5 bases). The germline V and J ends were trimmed by 3 bases and 4 bases, with 15 bases remaining between them. Germline CDR1 reads SEHNR; CDR2 reads FQNEAQ (reference sequence). There are 16 residues in the CDR3. The CDR3 DNA follows: TGTGCCAGCAGCTTTACCTCGGGATTGGGCACCGGGGAGCTGTTTTTT. Translation gives CASSFTSGLGTGELFF.

This rearrangement joins TRBV29-1 to TRBJ2-2; TRBD1 is a possible D gene (6 bases). CDR1 SQVTM and CDR2 ANQGSEA come from the germline V gene. V shed 7 bases and J shed 1 base, with 10 bases lying between them. The CDR3 contains 13 residues. CDR3 sequence: CSAEGQNTGELFF. In DNA, the CDR3 is TGCAGCGCAGAGGGACAGAACACCGGGGAGCTGTTTTTT.

The DNA of the CDR3 is TGTGCCAGCAGGGGACAAGTGAACACCGGGGAGCTGTTTTTT. This translates into CASRGQVNTGELFF. The J gene is TRBJ2-2, the V gene TRBV6-5, with D perhaps TRBD1 (6 bases). Looked up from germline, CDR1 is MNHEY and CDR2 is SVGAGI. This CDR3 spans 14 amino acids. V was pared by 6 bases and J by 1 base, with 9 bases between.

This clone was seen once. V is TRBV3-1 (or the pseudogene TRBV3-2) and J is TRBJ1-1; D ambiguous. The CDR3 contains 14 residues. The ends were cut back, 4 bases at V and 8 bases at J, with 17 bases in the middle. Germline assignment: CDR1 LGHDT and CDR2 YNNKEL (reference sequence). DNA for the CDR3: TGTGCCAGCAGCCCGGAGGCGGTCAGTGGCGAAGCTTTCTTT. This translates into CASSPEAVSGEAFF.

The CDR3 DNA reads TGTGCCAGCAGCCTGACAGGGTCGGGGGGAAACACCATATATTTT. Translated: CASSLTGSGGNTIYF. The gene calls are TRBV6-5 and TRBJ1-3; 7 bases match TRBD1. The V gene's germline CDR1 is MNHEY and CDR2 SVGAGI. The CDR3 loop spans 15 amino acids. J was trimmed by 4 bases and V by 6 bases; bases with no gene match: 9.

The chain uses TRBV11-2 and TRBJ1-1, with unresolved D. V was cut by 3 bases and J by 0 bases, with 8 bases left in between. The CDR3 is made up of 14 amino acids. In germline, CDR1 is SGHAT, CDR2 FQNNGV. The CDR3 reads CASSLVLLNTEAFF. In nucleotides, the CDR3 is TGTGCCAGCAGCTTGGTCTTGCTGAACACTGAAGCTTTCTTT.

The V and J genes are TRBV2 and TRBJ2-3, with unresolved D. This CDR3 contains 11 residues. CDR1 is SNHLY, CDR2 FYNNEI, per germline. V dropped 8 bases and J dropped 4 bases, with 7 bases sitting between them. CDR3 bases: TGTGCCAGCGGCCAAGCAGATACGCAGTATTTT. Translation gives CASGQADTQYF.

In DNA, the CDR3 is TGTGCCAGCAGCGCGGGGGATTCACCCCTCCACTTT. The encoded protein is CASSAGDSPLHF. J is TRBJ1-6 and V is TRBV12-3 or TRBV12-4, with D perhaps TRBD1 (5 bases). This CDR3 is 12 amino acids long. Trimming removed 6 bases from V and 8 bases from J, with 8 bases in between.

This clone was seen a few times. The V and J genes are TRBV6-1 and TRBJ1-5; 7 bases fit TRBD1. The CDR3 is 15 residues long. J gave up 1 base and V 1 base, and 1 base lay outside the gene matches. Germline V CDR1 and CDR2: MNHNS, SASEGT. The CDR3 DNA reads as TGTGCCAGCAGTGAAGTGGGACAGAGCAATCAGCCCCAGCATTTT. Amino acid sequence: CASSEVGQSNQPQHF.

This clone was counted a few times. V is TRBV7-9 and J is TRBJ1-3, with no clear D. V was pared by 1 base and J by 4 bases, with 8 bases between. Germline loops: CDR1 SEHNR, CDR2 FQNEAQ (reference sequence). This CDR3 comprises 14 residues. DNA of the CDR3: TGTGCCAGCAGCTTAGGTGGGCAAGGAAACACCATATATTTT. Translated, it gives CASSLGGQGNTIYF.

The rearrangement uses TRBV6-1 and TRBJ1-2; D not resolved. The CDR3 is 14 residues long. Germline V gene sequence: CDR1 MNHNS, CDR2 SASEGT. The V gene lost 2 bases and the J gene lost 8 bases, with 15 bases spanning the gap. In DNA form, the CDR3 reads TGTGCCAGCAGTGAACGGTCAGGCTACTCGGGCTACACCTTC. Translating gives CASSERSGYSGYTF.

V gene TRBV19 combines with J gene TRBJ2-2; a weak D match, TRBD1 (7 bases). This CDR3 comprises 14 residues. The germline V gene encodes CDR1 LNHDA and CDR2 SQIVND (reference sequence). V was trimmed by 5 bases and J by 7 bases, leaving 14 bases between them. The CDR3 here is CASSVQGRSGELFF. CDR3 DNA: TGTGCCAGTAGTGTACAGGGGAGGAGCGGGGAGCTGTTTTTT. The variable domain in full, completed from reference TRBV19 and TRBJ2-2, reads DGGITQSPKYLFRKEGQNVTLSCEQNLNHDAMYWYRQDPGQGLRLIYYSQIVNDFQKGDIAEGYSVSREKKESFPLTVTSAQKNPTAFYLCASSVQGRSGELFFGEGSRLTVL.

The chain combines TRBV7-3 with TRBJ2-3; tentatively, D is TRBD2 (6 bases). This CDR3 region has 15 residues. In germline, CDR1 is SGHTA, CDR2 FQGTGA. Trimming took 6 bases from V and 5 from J, leaving 18 bases between them. CDR3 nucleotide sequence: TGTGCCAGCAGTATTAACGTGGGGGGTGGAGATACGCAGTATTTT. Its translation is CASSINVGGGDTQYF.

V gene TRBV18 combines with J gene TRBJ2-1; 8 nucleotides align to TRBD2. After removal of 2 bases from V and 3 bases from J, the junction contained 3 bases not matched to a gene. This CDR3 contains 15 residues. Germline CDR1 KGHSH, CDR2 LQKENI. The CDR3 DNA reads TGTGCCAGCTCACCAGGCCTAGCGGGCTACAATGAGCAGTTCTTC. As protein: CASSPGLAGYNEQFF.

This clone was found once. The chain is built from TRBV6-5 and TRBJ1-5; 9 bases fit TRBD1. CDR1 and CDR2 from the germline V gene are MNHEY and SVGAGI. The J segment lost 5 bases and the V segment lost 9 bases, leaving 11 bases of the junction unmatched. The CDR3 contains 15 residues. The CDR3 sequence: CASNSGTGSDQPQHF. The CDR3 DNA follows: TGTGCCAGTAACTCTGGGACAGGGAGTGATCAGCCCCAGCATTTT.

The rearrangement links TRBV23-1 to TRBJ2-7, with TRBD1 as a possible D gene (6 bases). TRBV23-1 is reported as an ORF; its role is uncertain. This CDR3 comprises 19 residues. Trimming stripped 0 bases from V and 0 bases from J, with 21 bases between. The CDR3 reads CASSQSGQSLRASSYEQYF. The CDR3 nucleotides are TGCGCCAGCAGTCAATCCGGACAGTCACTCAGGGCGAGCTCCTACGAGCAGTACTTC.

The genes are TRBV7-2 and TRBJ1-5; maybe TRBD1 (5 bases). Germline V lookup: CDR1 SGHTA, CDR2 FQGNSA. The ends were cut back, 0 bases at V and 7 bases at J, with 13 bases in the middle. The CDR3 sequence is 15 residues long. The CDR3 nucleotides read TGTGCCAGCAGCTTAGCCGGGGGAAGCAGGCAGCCCCAGCATTTT. Amino acid sequence: CASSLAGGSRQPQHF.

V and J are TRBV7-3 and TRBJ2-1, with TRBD2 as a possible D gene (6 bases). This CDR3 has 13 amino acids. Trimming left V 3 bases short and J 3 bases short, with 6 bases between. The germline gives CDR1 SGHTA, CDR2 FQGTGA. In DNA, the CDR3 is TGTGCCAGCAGCTTGGGACTCTACAATGAGCAGTTCTTC. It codes for CASSLGLYNEQFF. Complete variable domain (other parts from reference TRBV7-3 and TRBJ2-1): GAGVSQTPSNKVTEKGKYVELRCDPISGHTALYWYRQSLGQGPEFLIYFQGTGAADDSGLPNDRFFAVRPEGSVSTLKIQRTERGDSAVYLCASSLGLYNEQFFGPGTRLTVL.

The rearrangement joins TRBV5-4 to TRBJ2-3; TRBD1 matches 12 bases. The germline V gene encodes CDR1 SGHNT and CDR2 YYREEE (reference sequence). The CDR3 length is 16 residues. J was trimmed by 2 bases and V by 4 bases; bases with no gene match: 5. CDR3 sequence reads: CASSPQGQGATDTQYF. CDR3 bases: TGTGCCAGCAGCCCGCAGGGACAGGGGGCCACAGATACGCAGTATTTT.